A single sample gave rise to the 21 T cell receptor beta chains below, sequenced in a study of regulatory T cells in long-lasting Graves disease. Libraries of TCR beta came from iRepertoire HTBI primers plus Arm-PCR of CDR3 regions. TCRdb re-called the multiplex PCR reads through MiXCR, storing one row per CDR3 protein. Of 250,000 to 400,000 distinct CDR3 sequences listed, about 18% are singletons. Time point specified: newly diagnosed GD, antithyroid drugs for less than 3 months. Generation of the TCR library employed RNA extracted from PBMCs. The specimen was peripheral blood mononuclear cells (PBMCs), collected at new diagnosis, from a patient treated with antithyroid drugs. Source of these receptors: a female donor with Graves disease.

This clonotype was detected only a few times. The J gene is TRBJ1-1, the V gene TRBV18, with a weak D call TRBD1 (5 bases). Germline V lookup: CDR1 KGHSH, CDR2 LQKENI. This CDR3 region has 14 residues. Trimming removed 1 base from V and 4 bases from J, with 10 bases in between. CDR3: CASSPLRDSTEAFF. As DNA, the CDR3 is TGTGCCAGCTCACCACTTCGAGACAGCACTGAAGCTTTCTTT.

This clonotype was seen a handful of times. Being one base from a much bigger clone, this may be a read error. The conserved phenylalanine or tryptophan normally closing the CDR3 is absent here, so this likely arose from a read error. The chain carries TRBV6-1 and TRBJ2-5, with D perhaps matching TRBD2 (5 bases). Germline V gene data show CDR1 as MNHNS and CDR2 as SASEGT. This CDR3 is built from 16 residues. Trimming left V 0 bases short and J 4 bases short, with 15 bases between. This CDR3 reads CASSEALRGGRETQYL. CDR3 coding DNA: TGTGCCAGCAGTGAAGCGCTTCGTGGAGGCCGAGAGACCCAGTACCTC.

This clonotype came up many times. The chain joins TRBV13 to TRBJ2-7; 8 nucleotides align to TRBD2. The germline gives CDR1 PRHDT, CDR2 FYEKMQ (reference sequence). The V gene end was trimmed by 6 bases and the J gene end by 4 bases; junction bases not matched to a gene: 8. The CDR3 runs to 14 residues. CDR3 DNA sequence: TGTGCCAGCAGGCCAGGTAGCGGGATTTACGAGCAGTACTTC. As protein: CASRPGSGIYEQYF.

This clonotype was seen a handful of times. The chain links TRBV18 to TRBJ2-2; D is unclear. The V end was cut by 6 bases, the J end by 6 bases, with 14 bases between. CDR3 length: 14 residues. Germline values: CDR1 KGHSH, CDR2 LQKENI. CDR3 DNA: TGTGCCAGCTCGCCCCTCGGTGGCGCCGGGGAGCTGTTTTTT. Its protein is CASSPLGGAGELFF.

This chain connects TRBV12-3 or TRBV12-4 to TRBJ1-3; 10 bases are shared with TRBD1. The V segment lost 4 bases and the J segment 0 bases; nucleotides outside the gene matches: 6. CDR3 length: 17 residues. The CDR3 sequence is CASSSGGQGSSGNTIYF. DNA for the CDR3: TGTGCCAGCAGTTCGGGGGGACAGGGGAGCTCTGGAAACACCATATATTTT.

This clonotype was seen many times. V and J are TRBV6-2 or TRBV6-3 and TRBJ2-3; D not certain. The CDR3 has 14 residues. The V gene's germline CDR1 is MNHEY and CDR2 SVGEGT. V was shortened by 4 bases and J by 2 bases, with 10 bases between the two germline ends. The CDR3 bases are TGTGCCAGCAGTTCTACCGCTGACACAGATACGCAGTATTTT. Protein: CASSSTADTDTQYF.

This clonotype has ten or more counts. The V call is TRBV11-3, the J call TRBJ1-3, with D unclear. This CDR3 contains 12 residues. Germline assignment: CDR1 SGHNT and CDR2 YENEEA. V shed 5 bases and J shed 4 bases, with 6 bases lying between them. The CDR3 protein is CASSQGGNTIYF. As DNA, the CDR3 is TGTGCCAGCAGCCAAGGGGGAAACACCATATATTTT. Full variable domain (missing parts from reference TRBV11-3 and TRBJ1-3): EAGVVQSPRYKIIEKKQPVAFWCNPISGHNTLYWYLQNLGQGPELLIRYENEEAVDDSQLPKDRFSAERLKGVDSTLKIQPAELGDSAVYLCASSQGGNTIYFGEGSWLTVV.

A word on this clonotype: This likely reflects a read error, since a far larger clone is one base away. The rearrangement links TRBV11-2 to TRBJ2-5; D unresolved. The J call may be in error: the DNA end matches TRBJ2-1 better. Germline V gene sequence: CDR1 SGHAT, CDR2 FQNNGV. This CDR3 has 14 amino acids. The CDR3 DNA sequence: TGTGCCAGCAGCTTAGGGCCAGATTCCTACGAGCAGTTCTTC. Its protein is CASSLGPDSYEQFF.

This clonotype was recorded at least ten times. The genes are TRBV2 and TRBJ2-1; D unresolved. Germline CDR1 reads SNHLY; CDR2 reads FYNNEI. This CDR3 contains 13 residues. V was clipped by 2 bases and J by 4 bases, with 6 bases between them. The CDR3 sequence is CASSERQYNEQFF. Here the CDR3 DNA reads TGTGCCAGCAGTGAAAGACAATACAATGAGCAGTTCTTC.

This clonotype appeared many times. CDR3 in amino acids: CASSRRPRDGAFF. The DNA of the CDR3 is TGTGCCAGCAGCCGGAGACCTAGGGATGGAGCTTTCTTT. V usage is TRBV11-2 and J usage is TRBJ1-1, with D unresolved. Germline CDR1 and CDR2: SGHAT and FQNNGV. The length of the CDR3 is 13 residues. V was trimmed by 5 bases and J by 10 bases, leaving 17 bases between them.

This clonotype came up many times. In DNA, the CDR3 is TGTGCCTGGAGTGTATTCGGGGCCGGAGGGGCCAACGTCCTGACTTTC. This sequence encodes CAWSVFGAGGANVLTF. This chain uses TRBV30 with TRBJ2-6, with D perhaps matching TRBD1 or TRBD2 (5 bases each). Looked up from germline, CDR1 is GTSNPN and CDR2 is SVGIG (reference sequence). The CDR3 is 16 amino acids. Trimming removed 0 bases from V and 4 bases from J, with 13 bases in between.

This clonotype was observed at least ten times. The rearrangement uses TRBV20-1 and TRBJ2-7, with 9 bases fitting TRBD2. The CDR3 is made up of 13 amino acids. Unmatched junction bases numbered 2, after V lost 3 bases and J lost 2 bases. Germline V gene sequence: CDR1 DFQATT, CDR2 SNEGSKA (reference sequence). The DNA for the CDR3 is TGCAGTGCTAGGGCTAGCGGGACCTACGAGCAGTACTTC. Protein: CSARASGTYEQYF.

This clonotype has a handful of counts. The chain couples TRBV7-9 to TRBJ2-4; the D gene is possibly TRBD1 (6 bases). CDR1 is SEHNR and CDR2 is FQNEAQ in the germline V gene (reference sequence). Deletions cut 5 bases from V and 0 bases from J, with 14 bases between. This CDR3 is built from 16 residues. The CDR3, as DNA: TGTGCCAGCAGCCCAGGGGCCAATCTAGCCAAAAACATTCAGTACTTC. Protein: CASSPGANLAKNIQYF.

Only a few counts were recorded for this clonotype. The chain has TRBV12-3 or TRBV12-4 and TRBJ2-2; 11 nucleotides match TRBD1. CDR3 length equals 19 residues. With 0 bases clipped from V and 4 bases from J, the junction kept 10 bases outside the gene matches. The CDR3 DNA sequence: TGTGCCAGCAGTTTAGCGCTCGTGGACAGGGGGCACGGCACCGGGGAGCTGTTTTTT. Residues: CASSLALVDRGHGTGELFF.

This clonotype was picked up many times. This chain's CDR3 is CASSPRQGVNTEAFF. For the CDR3, the DNA is TGTGCCAGCAGCCCAAGACAGGGAGTGAACACTGAAGCTTTCTTT. This chain uses TRBV12-3 or TRBV12-4 with TRBJ1-1, with 7 bases identical to TRBD1. The CDR3 extends over 15 amino acids. Trimming removed 6 bases from V and 0 bases from J; junction bases left unmatched: 7.

There are a few counts of this clonotype. One base away lies a much larger clone, so this may be a sequencing read error. The chain carries TRBV10-3 and TRBJ2-7; D may match TRBD1 or TRBD2 (5 bases each). V lost 4 bases and J lost 8, with 15 bases in between. CDR3 length: 13 amino acids. Germline CDR1 reads ENHRY; CDR2 reads SYGVKD. Here the CDR3 reads CAISAPERGKQYF. In nucleotides, the CDR3 is TGTGCCATCAGTGCCCCGGAGAGGGGCAAGCAGTACTTC.

This clonotype was seen ten or more times. V and J are TRBV6-1 and TRBJ1-4; no definite D call. This CDR3 is built from 13 residues. V was cut by 6 bases and J by 8 bases, with 13 bases left in between. Germline assignment: CDR1 MNHNS and CDR2 SASEGT. The CDR3 loop is CASREGGGEKLFF. In DNA form, the CDR3 reads TGTGCCAGCAGAGAGGGTGGTGGCGAAAAACTGTTTTTT.

This clonotype showed up many times. This chain joins TRBV15 and TRBJ1-4; unclear D gene. Trimming removed 0 bases from V and 8 bases from J, with 7 bases in between. The germline CDR1 and CDR2 sequences are LNHNV and YYDKDF (reference sequence). This CDR3 has 13 amino acids. CDR3 amino acids: CATSRDLGEKLFF. CDR3 DNA: TGTGCCACCAGCAGAGATCTAGGGGAAAAACTGTTTTTT.

This clonotype was seen many times. Here the CDR3 reads CSVEGYQETQYF. CDR3 coding DNA: TGCAGCGTTGAGGGGTACCAAGAGACCCAGTACTTC. The V gene is TRBV29-1, the J gene TRBJ2-5; D gene unclear. CDR1 SQVTM and CDR2 ANQGSEA come from the germline V gene. The V and J ends lost 3 bases and 0 bases respectively, with 5 bases between them. This CDR3 has 12 amino acids.

As to this clonotype: Just one base apart from a much larger clone, this may be a read error. The rearrangement uses TRBV3-1 and TRBJ2-7; D call uncertain. The CDR3 loop spans 12 amino acids. CDR1 and CDR2 from the germline V gene are LGHDT and YNNKEL (reference sequence). Trimming removed 1 base at V and 6 bases at J, with 7 bases between. The CDR3 sequence: CASSQVRGEQYF. CDR3 DNA sequence: TGTGCCAGCAGCCAAGTACGAGGCGAGCAGTACTTC.

This chain uses TRBV27 with TRBJ1-4; D unclear. The CDR3 consists of 16 residues. Between the trimmed V and J ends, which lost 2 bases and 4 bases, there was a span of 14 bases. The germline CDR1 and CDR2 sequences are MNHEY and SMNVEV (reference sequence). The CDR3 region is CASSLQASGDNEKLFF. The DNA for the CDR3 is TGTGCCAGCAGTTTACAGGCGTCCGGCGATAATGAAAAACTGTTTTTT.